Listed below are T cell receptor beta chains from one sample, sequenced in a study of T cell responses to AZD1222 COVID-19 vaccine. TCRdb's table, derived via immunoSEQ multiplex PCR, lists solely in-frame clones and lacks some. The data show around 160,000 clones, 92% seen once. The sequencing used peripheral blood, collected 28 days after the second AZD1222 dose. These receptors all come from an adult who received the AZD1222 COVID-19 vaccine. CDR3s include the opening cysteine and the closing phenylalanine or tryptophan. Fields, in order: J gene, clone size, D gene, V gene, CDR3 DNA, CDR3 protein. D genes are given only for firm matches. Expanded clones get a size class; other rows say once, few or many, or leave the size out.

TRBJ2-1,NA,NA,TRBV7-2,TGTGCCAGCAGCCCGAGTGGTACAGGGCTATACAATGAGCAGTTCTTC,CASSPSGTGLYNEQFF
TRBJ2-5,NA,NA,TRBV27,TGTGCCAGCAGTTTATCGAACTACCAAGAGACCCAGTACTTC,CASSLSNYQETQYF
TRBJ1-1,NA,TRBD1,TRBV6-5,TGTGCCAGCAGTTATGGGGGGACAGTTACTGAAGCTTTCTTT,CASSYGGTVTEAFF
TRBJ2-5,NA,NA,TRBV10-3,TGTGCCATCCAAGAGGGGGGCGCGGAGACCCAGTACTTC,CAIQEGGAETQYF
TRBJ1-5,once,NA,TRBV27,TGTGCCAGCAGTTTGGGTTCGGGGTCACCTCAGCCCCAGCATTTT,CASSLGSGSPQPQHF
TRBJ2-1,NA,NA,TRBV12-3/TRBV12-4,TGTGCCAGCAGTTTAGTGGATGAGCAGTTCTTC,CASSLVDEQFF
TRBJ1-4,NA,NA,TRBV25-1,TGTGCCAGCACCCCCAGGATGGGTGAAAAACTGTTTTTT,CASTPRMGEKLFF
TRBJ2-5,NA,TRBD2,TRBV2,TGTGCCAGCAGTACCGGGACTAGCCCAGAGACCCAGTACTTC,CASSTGTSPETQYF
TRBJ1-2,NA,NA,TRBV4-2,TGTGCCAGCAGCCAGGACCCCGGGAGATCTTTCTATGGCTACACCTTC,CASSQDPGRSFYGYTF
TRBJ1-2,NA,NA,TRBV6-1,TGTGCCAGCAGTGAAGCGACGATTGCGGGGAGAACCCACCGGGACTATGGCTACACCTTC,CASSEATIAGRTHRDYGYTF
TRBJ2-7,NA,NA,TRBV3-1/TRBV3-2,TGTGCCAGCAGCCAAGAAGGTGGGCGGACCTACGAGCAGTACTTC,CASSQEGGRTYEQYF
TRBJ1-2,few,TRBD1,TRBV5-4,TGTGCCAGCAGCTTGGCCAAGGGGCAGGGGGCAATAGGCTACACCTTC,CASSLAKGQGAIGYTF
TRBJ1-5,NA,TRBD1,TRBV19,TGTGCCAGTAGTATAAGAGAGGAGACAGGGGATCAGCCCCAGCATTTT,CASSIREETGDQPQHF
TRBJ2-1,NA,TRBD1,TRBV2,TGTGCCAGCAGTGAACAGGGGGCAGGTGATGAGCAGTTCTTC,CASSEQGAGDEQFF
TRBJ2-2,NA,TRBD1,TRBV9,TGTGCCAGCAGCGCTCGACAGGGGGCGACCGGGGAGCTGTTTTTT,CASSARQGATGELFF
TRBJ2-7,NA,NA,TRBV7-9,TGTGCCAGCAGCCCATGGGACGGATACGAGCAGTACTTC,CASSPWDGYEQYF
TRBJ1-1,NA,NA,TRBV10-1,TGCGCCAGCAGTCCAATAGGCCACAACACTGAAGCTTTCTTT,CASSPIGHNTEAFF
TRBJ1-5,NA,NA,TRBV6-5,TGTGCCAGCAGGGGGTCTTATAGCAATCAGCCCCAGCATTTT,CASRGSYSNQPQHF
TRBJ1-2,NA,NA,TRBV12-3/TRBV12-4,TGTGCCAGCAGTTTAGGGGGCGGCTACACCTTC,CASSLGGGYTF
TRBJ1-1,NA,TRBD1,TRBV27,TGTGCCAGCAGTTTATTGCCGGGACAGGACACTGAAGCTTTCTTT,CASSLLPGQDTEAFF
TRBJ2-1,NA,TRBD2,TRBV5-1,TGCGCCAGCTCTCCCAGAGTCCCAGGACGAATAGCGGGGGGGCCAGATTACAATGAGCAGTTCTTC,CASSPRVPGRIAGGPDYNEQFF
TRBJ2-5,NA,TRBD1,TRBV5-4,TGTGCCAGCAGCTTGGGGGACCGGGACAGAGTCCGAGAGACCCAGTACTTC,CASSLGDRDRVRETQYF
TRBJ1-1,once,NA,TRBV7-8,TGTGCCAGCAGCTTACTCGGGGGTAACACTGAAGCTTTCTTT,CASSLLGGNTEAFF
TRBJ2-3,NA,NA,TRBV7-2,TGTGCCAGCAGCCCCAGGACGAGAGTCCCAGATACGCAGTATTTT,CASSPRTRVPDTQYF
TRBJ2-7,NA,TRBD1,TRBV10-3,TGTGCCATCAGTGGACAGGGCACCTACGAGCAGTACTTC,CAISGQGTYEQYF
TRBJ1-6,NA,NA,TRBV6-5,TGTGCCAGCGGACAACCTTATAATTCACCCCTCCACTTT,CASGQPYNSPLHF
TRBJ2-6,NA,NA,TRBV10-1,TGCGCCAGCAGTGAGCCCCAGGGCGTCCTGACTTTC,CASSEPQGVLTF
TRBJ2-1,NA,TRBD2,TRBV2,TGTGCCAGCAGTGAAGCGGCGGGACTACCGAAGAATGAGCAGTTCTTC,CASSEAAGLPKNEQFF
TRBJ1-2,NA,NA,TRBV19,TGTGCCAGTACCCCATGGGGGGCTTACTATGGCTACACCTTC,CASTPWGAYYGYTF
TRBJ2-3,NA,TRBD2,TRBV3-1/TRBV3-2,TGTGCCAGCAGCCTCTCTAGCGGCCGCACAGATACGCAGTATTTT,CASSLSSGRTDTQYF
TRBJ2-3,NA,NA,TRBV29-1,TGCAGCGTTGAAAACTCCCAAGATACGCAGTATTTT,CSVENSQDTQYF
TRBJ2-7,NA,NA,TRBV5-5,TGTGCCAGCAGCACTGGGGGGTCTCCCTACGAGCAGTACTTC,CASSTGGSPYEQYF
TRBJ2-3,NA,TRBD1,TRBV3-1/TRBV3-2,TGTGCCAGCAGCCAAGTGGGGGCCCTACAGGGGGTGTTATTAGATACGCAGTATTTT,CASSQVGALQGVLLDTQYF
TRBJ2-1,NA,NA,TRBV20-1,TGCAGTGCTAGAACCTACAATGAGCAGTTCTTC,CSARTYNEQFF
TRBJ1-1,NA,TRBD1,TRBV20-1,TGCAGTGCTGGGACAGGGGGAAACGCTTTCTTT,CSAGTGGNAFF
TRBJ1-2,NA,NA,TRBV30,TGTGCCTGGAGTGTACAGCTTAACTATGGCTACACCTTC,CAWSVQLNYGYTF
TRBJ1-2,once,NA,TRBV19,TGTGCCAGCGGGCCGGGACACACGAACTATGGCTACACCTTC,CASGPGHTNYGYTF
TRBJ1-2,NA,NA,TRBV18,TGTGCCAGCTCACCAAGCTGGGACCAAAACTATGGCTACACCTTC,CASSPSWDQNYGYTF
TRBJ1-3,NA,NA,TRBV4-1,TGCGCCAGCAGCCGATCCGGGGGGCCGTCTGGAAACACCATATATTTT,CASSRSGGPSGNTIYF
TRBJ1-5,NA,NA,TRBV5-8,TGTGCCAGCAGCTTGCCCGGGACTACTAGCAATCAGCCCCAGCATTTT,CASSLPGTTSNQPQHF
TRBJ1-1,NA,NA,TRBV30,TGTGCCTGGAGTGTAGCAGGGTTCACTGAAGCTTTCTTT,CAWSVAGFTEAFF
TRBJ2-7,NA,NA,TRBV30,TGTGCCTGGAACTTCGGCCCCTACGAGCAGTACTTC,CAWNFGPYEQYF
TRBJ1-4,NA,NA,TRBV15,TGTGCCACCAACCCGGTAGAAGGTGGTGAAAAACTGTTTTTT,CATNPVEGGEKLFF
TRBJ1-1,once,NA,TRBV18,TGTGCCAGCTCACTGGGGGAGGGTATTATTCCTGAAGCTTTCTTT,CASSLGEGIIPEAFF
TRBJ1-1,NA,NA,TRBV5-4,TGTGCCAGCAGCCCCGGCCCCCCGAACACTGAAGCTTTCTTT,CASSPGPPNTEAFF
TRBJ1-1,NA,NA,TRBV15,TGTGCCACCAGCAGATCGGGATCTGAAGCTTTCTTT,CATSRSGSEAFF
TRBJ1-2,NA,TRBD1,TRBV7-9,TGTGCCAGCAGCTTTCAGGGGGCTGATGGCTACACCTTC,CASSFQGADGYTF
TRBJ1-1,once,TRBD1,TRBV5-4,TGTGCCAGCAGCTTGGGGGGGACAGGCGTTGAAGCTTTCTTT,CASSLGGTGVEAFF
TRBJ1-2,NA,TRBD1,TRBV29-1,TGCAGCGCCACAGGGGGCTATACTAACTATGGCTACACCTTC,CSATGGYTNYGYTF
TRBJ1-4,NA,NA,TRBV9,TGTGCCAGCAGCGTAGTGGATTTACAGGGAGGGGAAAAACTGTTTTTT,CASSVVDLQGGEKLFF
TRBJ2-1,NA,NA,TRBV6-1,TGTGCCAGCAGTGAAGAAGCGAGCTACAATGAGCAGTTCTTC,CASSEEASYNEQFF
TRBJ2-5,once,NA,TRBV5-5,TGTGCCAGCAGCTTGGTCCCCAGACGGGAGACCCAGTACTTC,CASSLVPRRETQYF
TRBJ1-1,NA,NA,TRBV18,TGTGCCAGCTCATTACAGGCGAACACTGAAGCTTTCTTT,CASSLQANTEAFF
TRBJ1-6,NA,NA,TRBV5-1,TGCGCCAGCAGCTTGTTTGGATTTGCGAACTCACCCCTCCACTTT,CASSLFGFANSPLHF
TRBJ1-5,NA,NA,TRBV6-5,TGTGCCAGCAGTCCCGTCAGGGTAAATCAGCCCCAGCATTTT,CASSPVRVNQPQHF
TRBJ1-1,NA,NA,TRBV6-5,TGTGCCAGCAGCCGGACGAATAAGGCTGAAGCTTTCTTT,CASSRTNKAEAFF